The clone carrying this T cell receptor (beta chain) was counted many times. A TCRbeta library incorporating unique molecular identifiers was prepared. TCRdb itself ran the PCR reads through MiXCR, one entry per CDR3 protein. The table records approximately 210,000 distinct CDR3 sequences, 13% to 15% of them present only once. The data derive from a study of T-cell reconstitution after alpha-beta-depleted transplantation in children. The CDR3 totals 16 residues. Unmatched junction bases numbered 9, after V lost 5 bases and J lost 2 bases. Looked up from germline, CDR1 is SEHNR and CDR2 is FQNEAQ (reference sequence).

Material: PBMCs from the stem cell graft donor, obtained from the stem cell graft. The rearrangement uses TRBV7-9 and TRBJ1-2; 9 positions agree with TRBD1. This TCR was recovered from a human donor who donated a stem cell graft to a child with acute lymphoblastic leukemia. CDR3 sequence reads: CASSARDRDLNYGYTF. CDR3 DNA: TGTGCCAGCAGCGCCCGGGACAGGGATCTCAACTATGGCTACACCTTC.